The present TCR beta chain was sequenced within a study of T cell repertoires in cytomegalovirus infection. Study-level findings and limits: The ex vivo response was dominated by HLA-C-restricted CMV-specific TCR beta clonotypes.

TCRdb itself ran the reads through MiXCR, one entry per CDR3 protein. The table includes some 400,000 distinct CDR3 sequences, 31% detected once. Trimming took 5 bases from V and 3 from J; bases not matched to a gene: 10. This CDR3 is built from 16 residues. The germline V gene has CDR1 SEHNR and CDR2 FQNEAQ (reference sequence). Ten or more counts support this clonotype. The antigen remains unidentified. This TCR was recovered from a human donor in good health (CMV status not recorded). Some clones in this sample may be carry-over from other donors' samples. The sequenced material came from PBMCs. V usage is TRBV7-9 and J usage is TRBJ2-7; 10 bases align to TRBD1. CDR3 sequence reads: CASSPPGQGVHYEQYF. CDR3 sequence (DNA): TGTGCCAGCAGCCCCCCTGGACAGGGGGTTCACTACGAGCAGTACTTC. Filled out from reference TRBV7-9 and TRBJ2-7, the complete variable domain reads DTGVSQNPRHKITKRGQNVTFRCDPISEHNRLYWYRQTLGQGPEFLTYFQNEAQLEKSRLLSDRFSAERPKGSFSTLEIQRTEQGDSAMYLCASSPPGQGVHYEQYFGPGTRLTVT.